This T cell receptor beta chain is drawn from a study of T cells in Graves' hyperthyroidism and ophthalmopathy. At the level of the study: Sampling of peripheral blood happened at initial diagnosis, prior to any treatment. Study conclusions and caveats: Classification by a 13 V-J model distinguished ophthalmopathy from stable hyperthyroidism.

Regions amplified from RNA transcripts were the TCR beta CDR3 regions. HTBI primers drove first-round RT-PCR of the TCR CDR3. MiXCR, applied by TCRdb to the multiplex PCR reads, yields one record per CDR3 protein. The sample lists roughly 300,000 distinct CDR3 sequences; roughly 14% were seen once. The sample holds many counts of this clonotype. Its matching antigen is unknown. The CDR3 loop spans 12 amino acids. Trimming pared 7 bases from V and 8 bases from J, leaving 11 bases between. Per germline, CDR1 MDHEN and CDR2 SYDVKM. Sequences were obtained from blood. V gene TRBV28 combines with J gene TRBJ1-4; D unresolved. The clonotype was recovered from a woman in her twenties or thirties with Graves' hyperthyroidism. The chain's CDR3 is CASNWAGEKLFF. DNA of the CDR3: TGTGCCAGCAACTGGGCGGGGGAAAAACTGTTTTTT.